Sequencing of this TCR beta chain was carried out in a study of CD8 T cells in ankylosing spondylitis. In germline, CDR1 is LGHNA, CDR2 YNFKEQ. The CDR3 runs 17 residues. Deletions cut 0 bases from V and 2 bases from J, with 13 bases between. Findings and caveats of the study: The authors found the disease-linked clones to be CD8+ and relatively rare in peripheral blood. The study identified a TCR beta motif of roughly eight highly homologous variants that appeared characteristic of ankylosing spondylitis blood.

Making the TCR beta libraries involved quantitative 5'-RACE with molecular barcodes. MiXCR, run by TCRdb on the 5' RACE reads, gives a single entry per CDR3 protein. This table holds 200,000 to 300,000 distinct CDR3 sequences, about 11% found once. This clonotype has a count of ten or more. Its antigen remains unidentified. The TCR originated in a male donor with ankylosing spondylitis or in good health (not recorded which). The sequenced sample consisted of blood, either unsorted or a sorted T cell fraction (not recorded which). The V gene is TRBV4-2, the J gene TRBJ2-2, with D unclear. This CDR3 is CASSQEMQADNTGELFF. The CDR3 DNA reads TGTGCCAGCAGCCAAGAGATGCAGGCCGATAACACCGGGGAGCTGTTTTTT.